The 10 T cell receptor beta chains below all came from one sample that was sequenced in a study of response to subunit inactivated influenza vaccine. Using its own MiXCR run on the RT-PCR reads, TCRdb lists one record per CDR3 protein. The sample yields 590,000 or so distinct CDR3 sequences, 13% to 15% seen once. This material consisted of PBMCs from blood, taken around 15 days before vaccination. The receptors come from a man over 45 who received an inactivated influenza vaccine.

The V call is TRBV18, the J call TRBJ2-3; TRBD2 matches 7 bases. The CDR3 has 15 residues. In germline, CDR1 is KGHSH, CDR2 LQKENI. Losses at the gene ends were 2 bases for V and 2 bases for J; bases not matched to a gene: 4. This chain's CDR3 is CASSPIGTNTDTQYF. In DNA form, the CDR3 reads TGTGCCAGCTCACCAATCGGGACTAACACAGATACGCAGTATTTT.

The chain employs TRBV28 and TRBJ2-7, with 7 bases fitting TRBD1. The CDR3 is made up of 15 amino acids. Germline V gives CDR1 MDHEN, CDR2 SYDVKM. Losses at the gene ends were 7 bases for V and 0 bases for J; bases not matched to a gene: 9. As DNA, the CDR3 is TGTGCCAGCAAGACGACAGGGCTGAGCTCCTACGAGCAGTACTTC. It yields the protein CASKTTGLSSYEQYF.

Here the CDR3 DNA reads TGCGCCAGCAGCCAAACCGGGACAGGGCAAGGGGAGCAGTTCTTC. Protein: CASSQTGTGQGEQFF. The chain links TRBV4-1 to TRBJ2-1; 9 bases fit TRBD1. CDR3 length equals 15 residues. J was trimmed by 10 bases and V by 2 bases; bases with no gene match: 9. Germline-derived CDR1 and CDR2 are MGHRA and YSYEKL.

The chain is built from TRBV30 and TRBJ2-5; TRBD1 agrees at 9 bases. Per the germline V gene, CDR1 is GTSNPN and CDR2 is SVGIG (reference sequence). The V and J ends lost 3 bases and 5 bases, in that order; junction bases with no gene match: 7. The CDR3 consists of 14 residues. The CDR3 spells CAWRDRGVVETQYF. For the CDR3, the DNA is TGTGCCTGGAGAGACAGGGGGGTAGTTGAGACCCAGTACTTC.

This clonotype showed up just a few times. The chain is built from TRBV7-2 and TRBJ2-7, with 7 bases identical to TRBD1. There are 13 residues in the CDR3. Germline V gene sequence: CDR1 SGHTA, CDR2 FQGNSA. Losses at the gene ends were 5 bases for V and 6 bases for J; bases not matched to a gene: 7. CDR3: CASSQTGFSEQYF. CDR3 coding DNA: TGTGCCAGCAGCCAGACAGGGTTCAGCGAGCAGTACTTC. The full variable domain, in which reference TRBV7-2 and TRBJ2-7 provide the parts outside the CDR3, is GAGVSQSPSNKVTEKGKDVELRCDPISGHTALYWYRQSLGQGLEFLIYFQGNSAPDKSGLPSDRFSAERTGGSVSTLTIQRTQQEDSAVYLCASSQTGFSEQYFGPGTRLTVT.

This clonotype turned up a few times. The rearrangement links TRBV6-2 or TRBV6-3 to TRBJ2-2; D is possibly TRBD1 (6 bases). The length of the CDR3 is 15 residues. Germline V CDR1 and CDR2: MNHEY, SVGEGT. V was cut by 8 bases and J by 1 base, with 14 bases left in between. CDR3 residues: CASQYPDRNTGELFF. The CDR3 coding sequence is TGTGCCAGCCAGTACCCGGACAGGAACACCGGGGAGCTGTTTTTT.

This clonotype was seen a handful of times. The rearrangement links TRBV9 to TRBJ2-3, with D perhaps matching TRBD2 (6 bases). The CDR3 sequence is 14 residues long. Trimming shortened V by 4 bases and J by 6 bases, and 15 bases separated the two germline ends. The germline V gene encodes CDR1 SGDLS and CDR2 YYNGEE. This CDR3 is CASSPRGFGDTQYF. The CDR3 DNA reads TGTGCCAGCAGCCCCCGGGGGTTTGGGGATACGCAGTATTTT.

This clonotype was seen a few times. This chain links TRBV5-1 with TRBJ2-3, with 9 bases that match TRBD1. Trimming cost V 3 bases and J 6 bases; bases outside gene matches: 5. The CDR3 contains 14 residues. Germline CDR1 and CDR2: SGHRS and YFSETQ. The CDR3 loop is CASSSDRGGDTQYF. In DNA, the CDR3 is TGCGCCAGCAGCTCGGACAGGGGAGGGGATACGCAGTATTTT.

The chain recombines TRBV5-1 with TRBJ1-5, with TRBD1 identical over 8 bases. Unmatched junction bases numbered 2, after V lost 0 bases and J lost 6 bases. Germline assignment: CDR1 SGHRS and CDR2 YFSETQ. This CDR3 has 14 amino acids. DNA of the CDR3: TGCGCCAGCAGCTTGGAACAGGGGGGTCAGCCCCAGCATTTT. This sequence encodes CASSLEQGGQPQHF.

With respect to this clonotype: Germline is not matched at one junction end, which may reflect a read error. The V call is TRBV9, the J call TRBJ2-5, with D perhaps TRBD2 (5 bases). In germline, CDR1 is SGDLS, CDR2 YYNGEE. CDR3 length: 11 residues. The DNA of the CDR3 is TGTGCCAGCAGTGCCGGGGAGACCCAGTGCTTC. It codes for CASSAGETQCF.